This TCR beta chain was sequenced for a study of OX40 agonist ivuxolimab in advanced cancers. About the research overall: Anti-PD-1, anti-PD-L1 or anti-CTLA-4 therapy given earlier was allowed, and 40% had some. Of the patients, three showed partial responses, one with hepatocellular carcinoma and two with cutaneous melanoma. Findings and limits, study-wide: The 0.1-3.0 mg/kg partial responders had among the lowest clonal expansion.

Profiled with immunoSEQ multiplex PCR; TCRdb holds only in-frame clones, not every one. This sample yields roughly 91,000 clones, of which roughly 89% are seen a single time; roughly 0.84% belongs to the top ten. Notes on this clone: Its antigen is not known.

The CDR3 length is 15 residues. Germline-derived CDR1 and CDR2 are MNHEY and SVGAGI. V lost 5 bases, J lost 3 bases, and 4 bases stayed unmatched. This sequence was found in an adult with an advanced solid tumor such as melanoma, head and neck, liver or kidney cancer. This sequence joins TRBV6-5 and TRBJ2-7, with 13 positions matching TRBD2. Sequences were derived from CD4+ or CD8+ T cells sorted from blood, sampled in a trial of the OX40 agonist ivuxolimab. Here the CDR3 DNA reads TGTGCCAGCAGTCCCCGGACTAGCGGGGGCTACGAGCAGTACTTC. Translating gives CASSPRTSGGYEQYF.